The 16 T cell receptor beta chains listed next were all sequenced from one sample in a study of lymphopenia after photon versus proton radiotherapy. Using immunoSEQ multiplex PCR, the repertoire was profiled, and TCRdb retains in-frame clones only, with some absent. The sample holds under 65,000 clones, approximately 84% seen once. The sample was peripheral blood, taken from a patient treated with proton-based radiotherapy. Receptor source: a man in his fifties or sixties with pancreatic cancer.

This clone was found once. This chain joins TRBV6-6 and TRBJ2-7, with 12 bases aligning to TRBD1. Germline values: CDR1 MNHNY, CDR2 SVGAGI (reference sequence). This CDR3 is built from 16 residues. Losses at the gene ends were 2 bases for V and 6 bases for J; bases not matched to a gene: 8. The CDR3 sequence: CASSYPPGQGAGEQYF. The CDR3 bases are TGTGCCAGCAGTTACCCGCCGGGACAGGGGGCGGGCGAGCAGTACTTC.

The chain joins TRBV5-1 to TRBJ2-1, with D possibly TRBD1 on 6 matching bases. This CDR3 contains 14 residues. V lost 5 bases and J lost 5, with 14 bases in between. Germline CDR1 reads SGHRS; CDR2 reads YFSETQ. CDR3 residues: CASSYRAQHNEQFF. The CDR3 coding sequence is TGCGCCAGCAGTTACAGGGCTCAACACAATGAGCAGTTCTTC. The full variable domain, with the rest looked up from reference TRBV5-1 and TRBJ2-1, is KAGVTQTPRYLIKTRGQQVTLSCSPISGHRSVSWYQQTPGQGLQFLFEYFSETQRNKGNFPGRFSGRQFSNSRSEMNVSTLELGDSALYLCASSYRAQHNEQFFGPGTRLTVL.

The chain employs TRBV7-2 and TRBJ2-5, with 7 bases lining up with TRBD2. CDR1 and CDR2 (germline): SGHTA, FQGNSA. V lost 1 base and J lost 2; bases outside the gene matches: 4. The CDR3 is made up of 15 amino acids. The DNA of the CDR3 is TGTGCCAGCAGCTTAGGGGGACTATTTCAAGAGACCCAGTACTTC. This encodes CASSLGGLFQETQYF.

The rearrangement links TRBV6-1 to TRBJ2-7, with TRBD2 matching 10 bases. The ends lost 1 base at V and 2 bases at J; junction bases unmatched: 8. The CDR3 contains 17 residues. In germline, CDR1 is MNHNS, CDR2 SASEGT. This CDR3 is CASSEVASGSFTYEQYF. In nucleotides, the CDR3 is TGTGCCAGCAGTGAAGTGGCTAGCGGGAGCTTTACCTACGAGCAGTACTTC.

The chain couples TRBV9 to TRBJ2-1; unclear D gene. The CDR3 length is 12 residues. Germline V CDR1 and CDR2: SGDLS, YYNGEE. Between the trimmed V and J ends, which lost 3 bases and 3 bases, there was a span of 4 bases. CDR3 in amino acids: CASSGSYNEQFF. The CDR3 nucleotides read TGTGCCAGCAGCGGGAGCTACAATGAGCAGTTCTTC.

The rearrangement joins TRBV5-1 to TRBJ1-4, with 9 bases that match TRBD1. Trimming cost V 3 bases and J 6 bases; bases outside gene matches: 9. This CDR3 has 16 amino acids. CDR1 and CDR2 (germline): SGHRS, YFSETQ. Here the CDR3 DNA reads TGCGCCAGCAGCTCCGGGACAGGGCTTAATGATGAAAAACTGTTTTTT. Amino acids: CASSSGTGLNDEKLFF. Variable domain in full (rest from reference TRBV5-1 and TRBJ1-4): KAGVTQTPRYLIKTRGQQVTLSCSPISGHRSVSWYQQTPGQGLQFLFEYFSETQRNKGNFPGRFSGRQFSNSRSEMNVSTLELGDSALYLCASSSGTGLNDEKLFFGSGTQLSVL.

The rearrangement joins TRBV19 to TRBJ1-1; D ambiguous. Germline V CDR1 and CDR2: LNHDA, SQIVND (reference sequence). Trimming pared 5 bases from V and 1 base from J, leaving 14 bases between. The CDR3 sequence is 15 residues long. This chain's CDR3 is CASSFAGPSNTEAFF. The CDR3 DNA reads TGTGCCAGTAGTTTTGCCGGGCCCTCGAACACTGAAGCTTTCTTT.

This chain joins TRBV27 and TRBJ2-1, with 9 nucleotides matching TRBD2. The length of the CDR3 is 13 residues. Germline assignment: CDR1 MNHEY and CDR2 SMNVEV (reference sequence). Unmatched junction bases numbered 2, after V lost 6 bases and J lost 5 bases. The CDR3 DNA sequence: TGTGCCAGCAGACTAGCGGGTAACAATGAGCAGTTCTTC. Translating gives CASRLAGNNEQFF.

The chain employs TRBV2 and TRBJ2-7; no reliable D call. V was shortened by 6 bases and J by 3 bases, with 6 bases between the two germline ends. Germline-derived CDR1 and CDR2 are SNHLY and FYNNEI. The CDR3 has 11 amino acids. CDR3 protein: CASSIDYEQYF. CDR3 nucleotide sequence: TGTGCCAGCAGCATCGACTACGAGCAGTACTTC.

The chain recombines TRBV28 with TRBJ2-1; a possible D gene is TRBD2 (5 bases). The V end lost 3 bases, the J end lost 0 bases, and 15 bases lay between the germline ends. The CDR3 is 17 amino acids. Germline assignment: CDR1 MDHEN and CDR2 SYDVKM. In DNA form, the CDR3 reads TGTGCCAGCAGTTTGTTCGCGCGGGCCAGCTCCTACAATGAGCAGTTCTTC. Translating it yields CASSLFARASSYNEQFF.

This clone is medium-sized (0.01 to 0.1%) in the sample. This chain connects TRBV7-9 to TRBJ2-7; D is undetermined. The germline gives CDR1 SEHNR, CDR2 FQNEAQ (reference sequence). This CDR3 spans 14 amino acids. Trimming took off 0 bases at V and 4 bases at J, with 10 bases between the two ends. The CDR3 DNA is TGTGCCAGCAGCTTAGCGAATTCCTTTTACGAGCAGTACTTC. Encoded protein: CASSLANSFYEQYF.

The chain carries TRBV28 and TRBJ1-1, with 7 bases matching TRBD1. The CDR3 contains 15 residues. With V trimmed by 5 bases and J by 7 bases, 13 bases remained unmatched. The V gene's germline CDR1 is MDHEN and CDR2 SYDVKM. The CDR3 spells CASSPQTGLGVEAFF. The CDR3, as DNA: TGTGCCAGCAGTCCTCAGACAGGGTTGGGAGTTGAAGCTTTCTTT.

The chain uses TRBV7-8 and TRBJ2-5; 9 nucleotides align to TRBD1. This CDR3 comprises 16 residues. Germline loops: CDR1 SGHVS, CDR2 FQNEAQ. J was trimmed by 4 bases and V by 2 bases; bases with no gene match: 8. The CDR3 sequence: CASSLTRRTGVETQYF. CDR3 nucleotides: TGTGCCAGCAGCTTAACCCGGAGGACAGGGGTAGAGACCCAGTACTTC.

The chain employs TRBV27 and TRBJ2-2; no clear D. The CDR3 is 17 amino acids. Trimming shortened V by 6 bases and J by 1 base, and 18 bases separated the two germline ends. CDR1 MNHEY and CDR2 SMNVEV come from the germline V gene (reference sequence). CDR3 region: CASRPISPLQNTGELFF. CDR3 bases: TGTGCCAGCAGACCCATTTCACCACTACAGAACACCGGGGAGCTGTTTTTT.

The genes are TRBV7-2 and TRBJ1-2; tentatively, D is TRBD1 (6 bases). The germline V gene has CDR1 SGHTA and CDR2 FQGNSA. The CDR3 loop spans 16 amino acids. V gave up 4 bases and J gave up 4 bases, with 19 bases separating them. The chain's CDR3 is CASSSDPRGTLYGYTF. For the CDR3, the DNA is TGTGCCAGCAGCTCCGATCCTCGAGGGACACTCTATGGCTACACCTTC.

V usage is TRBV29-1 and J usage is TRBJ2-5, with D unclear. Germline loops: CDR1 SQVTM, CDR2 ANQGSEA. This CDR3 spans 13 amino acids. The V and J ends lost 7 bases and 4 bases respectively, with 16 bases between them. CDR3 bases: TGCAGCGCCCCGGGTCTAGTAGGAGAGACCCAGTACTTC. Amino acid sequence: CSAPGLVGETQYF.